The 8 T cell receptor beta chains below come from one sample, sequenced in a study of control samples from healthy donors and cancer patients (TCRdb year 2020). The receptor library was made with the immunoSEQ multiplex PCR assay. The clones in this table, taken by TCRdb from immuneACCESS, are in-frame only. Not every clone is retained; where verified, under half of the shortfall comes from an unresolved V gene, and the cause of the rest is unknown. The sample table shows roughly 160,000 clones, and about 95% are seen once. The ten most abundant clones make up around 13% of the sample. The sequenced sample was PBMCs. These receptors originate from a man aged 55-75 years with colorectal cancer.

The J gene is TRBJ2-7, the V gene TRBV2; 10 positions agree with TRBD1. Germline CDR1 is SNHLY and CDR2 is FYNNEI. J lost 6 bases, V lost 8 bases, and 13 bases had no gene match. The CDR3 has 15 residues. CDR3 sequence: CASVRPGTGDIEQYF. The CDR3 bases are TGTGCCAGCGTCCGACCCGGGACAGGGGATATCGAGCAGTACTTC.

This clone was detected only once. The gene calls are TRBV29-1 and TRBJ1-1, with a possible D match to TRBD1 (6 bases). The CDR3 runs 12 residues. Per the germline V gene, CDR1 is SQVTM and CDR2 is ANQGSEA. Between the trimmed V and J ends, which lost 2 bases and 10 bases, there was a span of 14 bases. As DNA, the CDR3 is TGCAGCGTTGAACAGGGAGGCAGGGGAGCTTTCTTT. Translated, it gives CSVEQGGRGAFF.

V and J are TRBV7-9 and TRBJ1-2, with 9 bases identical to TRBD1. CDR1 SEHNR and CDR2 FQNEAQ come from the germline V gene (reference sequence). V was clipped by 1 base and J by 6 bases; unmatched bases: 6. The CDR3 covers 15 residues. Here the CDR3 reads CASSLDGTGRNGYTF. The CDR3 DNA is TGTGCCAGCAGCTTAGACGGGACAGGGAGGAATGGCTACACCTTC. Full variable domain (missing parts from reference TRBV7-9 and TRBJ1-2): DTGVSQNPRHKITKRGQNVTFRCDPISEHNRLYWYRQTLGQGPEFLTYFQNEAQLEKSRLLSDRFSAERPKGSFSTLEIQRTEQGDSAMYLCASSLDGTGRNGYTFGSGTRLTVV.

This clone came up a few times. J is TRBJ1-2 and V is TRBV27; the match to TRBD1 covers 8 bases. Germline V gene sequence: CDR1 MNHEY, CDR2 SMNVEV (reference sequence). Unmatched junction bases numbered 1, after V lost 6 bases and J lost 4 bases. The CDR3 spans 12 residues. The DNA for the CDR3 is TGTGCCAGCAGGACAGGGGTCTATGGCTACACCTTC. It yields the protein CASRTGVYGYTF.

This chain connects TRBV19 to TRBJ1-2; tentatively, D is TRBD1 (6 bases). Between the trimmed V and J ends, which lost 6 bases and 0 bases, there was a span of 11 bases. The CDR3 covers 14 residues. Germline V gives CDR1 LNHDA, CDR2 SQIVND (reference sequence). The CDR3 nucleotides are TGTGCCAGTAGCAAACAGGGCGCTAACTATGGCTACACCTTC. Its translation: CASSKQGANYGYTF.

The gene calls are TRBV5-4 and TRBJ2-3; no clear D. Germline loops: CDR1 SGHNT, CDR2 YYREEE (reference sequence). The CDR3 covers 13 residues. Trimming stripped 1 base from V and 0 bases from J, with 3 bases between. The CDR3: CASSLTSTDTQYF. CDR3 in DNA: TGTGCCAGCAGCTTGACGAGCACAGATACGCAGTATTTT.

This chain connects TRBV5-1 to TRBJ2-7, with D hard to call. The CDR3 covers 14 residues. The V gene's germline CDR1 is SGHRS and CDR2 YFSETQ. Trimming cost V 4 bases and J 2 bases, with 13 bases left between them. In nucleotides, the CDR3 is TGCGCCAGCAGCGGCGATTTGGCGCCCTACGAGCAGTACTTC. Protein product: CASSGDLAPYEQYF.

V usage is TRBV10-3 and J usage is TRBJ1-2; D remains ambiguous. Germline CDR1 reads ENHRY; CDR2 reads SYGVKD. The CDR3 is 13 residues long. V gave up 2 bases and J gave up 8 bases, with 12 bases separating them. The chain's CDR3 is CAISEGPNGGYTF. The CDR3 DNA reads TGTGCCATCAGTGAGGGTCCTAACGGCGGCTACACCTTC.